This TCR beta chain was found in a study of blood T cell repertoires in COVID-19. Background on the study: Samples came from the United States, Italy and Spain, spanning acute and convalescent COVID-19. Sample material is recorded as cDNA or gDNA derived from T cells, B-cell-depleted T cells, or PBMCs.

Germline trimming cut 1 base from V and 5 bases from J; bases unmatched to any gene: 8. The CDR3 is made up of 15 amino acids. Germline CDR1 is SGHRS and CDR2 is YFSETQ. The authors' processing: Scientists estimated how many nucleated cells there were by amplifying reference gene primers. Profiled with immunoSEQ multiplex PCR; TCRdb holds only in-frame clones, not every one. Clone size and V and J calls were adopted from that table, with D and trimming inferred from the DNA. The sample holds approximately 120,000 clones; roughly four fifths are singletons and the top ten take 10% to 14%. This chain links TRBV5-1 with TRBJ2-7; TRBD1 aligns across 8 bases. The receptor's source is a human donor in a cohort sampled during active COVID-19. Material for sequencing was peripheral blood. The CDR3 sequence is CASSLIQGARDEQYF. In nucleotides, the CDR3 is TGCGCCAGCAGCTTGATCCAGGGGGCGAGGGACGAGCAGTACTTC.